The 5 T cell receptor beta chains below come from one sample, sequenced in a study of cytomegalovirus exposure and HLA in healthy donors. Repertoires were generated with immunoSEQ multiplex PCR, while TCRdb's copy carries only in-frame clones and drops some. This sample yields about 43,000 clones, of which about 94% are seen a single time; about 5% belongs to the top ten. Sample: PBMCs. Receptors were obtained from a man aged 18 to 30 in good health and CMV-seronegative.

The rearrangement uses TRBV19 and TRBJ1-4, with D possibly TRBD1 on 6 matching bases. There are 14 residues in the CDR3. Trimming cost V 5 bases and J 2 bases, with 9 bases left between them. Germline V gene sequence: CDR1 LNHDA, CDR2 SQIVND (reference sequence). The chain's CDR3 is CASSSTGTNEKLFF. CDR3 nucleotide sequence: TGTGCCAGTAGTTCCACAGGGACTAATGAAAAACTGTTTTTT.

The CDR3 protein is CASSQGTGQAESYGYTF. For the CDR3, the DNA is TGTGCCAGCAGCCAAGGCACAGGACAGGCTGAAAGTTATGGCTACACCTTC. The J gene is TRBJ1-2, the V gene TRBV4-2; 7 positions match TRBD1. The J segment lost 5 bases and the V segment lost 1 base, leaving 13 bases of the junction unmatched. CDR1 and CDR2 from the germline V gene are LGHNA and YNFKEQ. The CDR3 is 17 residues long.

The rearrangement joins TRBV28 to TRBJ1-5, with D tentatively TRBD1 (6 bases). Per the germline V gene, CDR1 is MDHEN and CDR2 is SYDVKM. This CDR3 is built from 16 residues. Trimming shortened V by 7 bases and J by 0 bases, and 16 bases separated the two germline ends. The CDR3 here is CASITTGTYSNQPQHF. Here the CDR3 DNA reads TGTGCCAGCATTACCACAGGGACATATAGCAATCAGCCCCAGCATTTT.

V is TRBV9 and J is TRBJ1-4; D is ambiguous. Germline-derived CDR1 and CDR2 are SGDLS and YYNGEE. This CDR3 region has 15 residues. Trimming removed 0 bases from V and 4 bases from J, with 10 bases in between. CDR3 DNA: TGTGCCAGCAGCGTAGCTGGAGTCCTTAATGAAAAACTGTTTTTT. Amino acids: CASSVAGVLNEKLFF.

The J gene is TRBJ1-5, the V gene TRBV7-6, with D unresolved. Per germline, CDR1 SGHVS and CDR2 FNYEAQ. The V gene lost 1 base and the J gene lost 0 bases, with 10 bases spanning the gap. This CDR3 has 16 amino acids. The CDR3 spells CASSLGLLHSNQPQHF. CDR3 in DNA: TGTGCCAGCAGCTTAGGACTCCTTCATAGCAATCAGCCCCAGCATTTT. The whole variable domain, remainder taken from reference TRBV7-6 and TRBJ1-5, is GAGVSQSPRYKVTKRGQDVALRCDPISGHVSLYWYRQALGQGPEFLTYFNYEAQQDKSGLPNDRFSAERPEGSISTLTIQRTEQRDSAMYRCASSLGLLHSNQPQHFGDGTRLSIL.